The clone carrying this T cell receptor (beta chain) was counted between two and nine times. The antigen is unknown. This specimen belongs to a study of spatial heterogeneity in lung cancer. Broader study findings: Ubiquitous and regional nonsynonymous mutations were tracked by counts of ubiquitous and regional expanded TCRs, respectively. Tumoral mutation counts were tracked by counts of expanded intratumoral alpha and beta TCRs. Approximate estimated coverage of tumor T cells amounted to 5.5% to 7% for alpha and 12% to 15% for beta chains.

Looked up from germline, CDR1 is SGHVS and CDR2 is FQNEAQ. CDR3 length: 17 residues. J lost 5 bases, V lost 5 bases, and 15 bases had no gene match. TCRdb recomputed calls from the 5' RACE reads with MiXCR, one row per CDR3 protein. The sample records some 25,000 distinct CDR3 sequences, approximately 7% being singletons. Regarding time point: sample taken at primary tumor resection. The specimen was lung tumor tissue, collected at surgery. The chain employs TRBV7-8 and TRBJ2-3; 8 bases are a match to TRBD2. The receptor comes from a male donor with early-stage non-small cell lung cancer. CDR3 amino acids: CASSPRGLASSGDTQYF. CDR3 DNA: TGTGCCAGCAGCCCCCGAGGACTAGCAAGTTCGGGAGATACGCAGTATTTT.